The present entry profiles one TCR beta chain with its context. This sample was included in a study of shared clonotypes between healthy human individuals. Here immunoSEQ multiplex PCR was the method, and the copy in TCRdb shows in-frame clones only, minus some. The sample lists roughly 1,500,000 clones, 95% to 99% occurring once. Per germline, CDR1 WSHSY and CDR2 SAAADI. The ends lost 5 bases at V and 5 bases at J; junction bases unmatched: 7. The CDR3 is 15 amino acids. Sequencing was done on a sample of naive CD4+ T cells sorted from blood. As to subset: CD45RA+ positively selected. The chain recombines TRBV10-2 with TRBJ2-5; 11 bases are a match to TRBD2. The clonotype originates from a man aged 25 to 40 in good health. In nucleotides, the CDR3 is TGCGCCAGCAGTTCCGCTAGCGGGAGGATGGAGACCCAGTACTTC. Translation gives CASSSASGRMETQYF.